The 31 T cell receptor beta chains given below trace back to one sample, sequenced in a study of breast tumors, draining lymph nodes, adjacent tissues (dated by TCRdb to the mid-2010s). Receptor libraries were prepared by multiplex PCR. Instrument on record: Illumina HiSeq 2000. TCRdb reanalyzed the raw reads on its own, using fastp at Q25 for trimming and MiXCR for clone calling, and kept in-frame beta chains. All rows with the same CDR3 protein become a single entry with the most common DNA and genes. In all, the sample holds about 150,000 distinct CDR3 sequences, and 30% to 35% of those were seen once. The ten largest clones capture roughly 2.2% of the sample. The lymph node samples were taken from the axillary draining lymph nodes of breast cancer patients. The specimen was axillary lymph node tissue. The source is a female donor with breast cancer. Some clones in this sample may be carry-over from other donors' samples.

Of note for this clonotype: A much bigger clone sits one base away, suggesting this may be a read error. The chain couples TRBV6-1 to TRBJ2-7; D may be TRBD1 or TRBD2 (6 bases each). Germline V gene data show CDR1 as MNHNS and CDR2 as SASEGT. V was pared by 5 bases and J by 3 bases, with 17 bases between. The CDR3 runs to 15 residues. CDR3 residues: CASSRGGGRDYEQYF. The CDR3, as DNA: TGTGCCAGCAGTCGGGGTGGGGGGCGAGACTACGAGCAGTACTTC.

This rearrangement joins TRBV29-1 to TRBJ1-2, with D possibly matching TRBD1 (5 bases). The V gene's germline CDR1 is SQVTM and CDR2 ANQGSEA. The CDR3 is made up of 14 amino acids. V was trimmed by 7 bases and J by 8 bases, leaving 23 bases between them. The chain's CDR3 is CSAGKRGESGGYTF. The CDR3, as DNA: TGCAGCGCCGGGAAGCGGGGGGAAAGCGGGGGCTACACCTTC.

This clonotype has ten or more counts. V gene TRBV6-2 or TRBV6-3 combines with J gene TRBJ2-1; D is ambiguous. The CDR3 runs to 13 residues. The V end lost 9 bases, the J end lost 7 bases, and 16 bases lay between the germline ends. Germline lookup yields CDR1 MNHEY and CDR2 SVGEGT. The CDR3 loop is CASRASTGNEQFF. The CDR3 DNA follows: TGTGCCAGTAGGGCTTCCACTGGGAATGAGCAGTTCTTC.

This clonotype was picked up many times. The chain is built from TRBV29-1 and TRBJ1-5, with no clear D. The V gene lost 5 bases and the J gene lost 1 base, with 9 bases spanning the gap. Germline V CDR1 and CDR2: SQVTM, ANQGSEA. The CDR3 runs 13 residues. In DNA, the CDR3 is TGCAGCGTTAAGACTGCGAGCAATCAGCCCCAGCATTTT. Encoded protein: CSVKTASNQPQHF.

This clonotype was detected once. The chain recombines TRBV7-2 with TRBJ2-1, with TRBD1 matching over 11 bases. The CDR3 runs to 17 residues. Trimming removed 1 base from V and 6 bases from J; junction bases left unmatched: 8. CDR1 and CDR2 (germline): SGHTA, FQGNSA. The DNA for the CDR3 is TGTGCCAGCAGCTTAGGGGCTTTGGGGACAGGGGGCAATGAGCAGTTCTTC. It translates to CASSLGALGTGGNEQFF.

The chain links TRBV9 to TRBJ1-4; 9 nucleotides line up with TRBD1. Germline values: CDR1 SGDLS, CDR2 YYNGEE. With V trimmed by 3 bases and J by 10 bases, 7 bases remained unmatched. The CDR3 has 14 residues. The CDR3: CASSATGGSGKLFF. The CDR3 nucleotides read TGTGCCAGCAGCGCCACAGGGGGCTCTGGAAAACTGTTTTTT.

As to this clonotype: A single base separates this from a much larger clone, so it may be a read error. CDR3 amino acids: CASSPGAGMGNQPQHF. The CDR3 nucleotides are TGTGCCAGCAGCCCCGGGGCGGGAATGGGCAATCAGCCCCAGCATTTT. The chain uses TRBV3-1 and TRBJ1-5; maybe TRBD1 (5 bases). CDR3 size: 16 residues. Trimming took 4 bases from V and 2 from J, leaving 15 bases between them. Germline V gives CDR1 LGHDT, CDR2 YNNKEL (reference sequence).

This clonotype has at least ten counts. This chain's CDR3 is CASSFSIRGYTF. The CDR3 nucleotides are TGTGCCAGCAGTTTCTCAATTCGGGGCTACACCTTC. This chain connects TRBV12-3 or TRBV12-4 to TRBJ1-2; D unclear. The CDR3 sequence is 12 residues long. Trimming removed 3 bases from V and 8 bases from J, with 10 bases in between.

This clonotype was seen at least ten times. V is TRBV28 and J is TRBJ1-4, with D possibly matching TRBD1 (6 bases). The length of the CDR3 is 13 residues. Germline V gene lookup returns CDR1 MDHEN and CDR2 SYDVKM. V lost 5 bases, J lost 15 bases, and 19 bases lay in between. The CDR3 bases are TGTGCCAGCAGTACACAGGGAGGGAAGGTGATGTTTTTT. The encoded protein is CASSTQGGKVMFF. Supplemented by reference TRBV28 and TRBJ1-4, the full variable domain reads DVKVTQSSRYLVKRTGEKVFLECVQDMDHENMFWYRQDPGLGLRLIYFSYDVKMKEKGDIPEGYSVSREKKERFSLILESASTNQTSMYLCASSTQGGKVMFFGSGTQLSVL.

This clonotype was seen many times. The chain combines TRBV19 with TRBJ1-3, with 8 bases aligning to TRBD1. The CDR3 sequence is 17 residues long. Germline-derived CDR1 and CDR2 are LNHDA and SQIVND (reference sequence). The trim removed 6 bases at V and 0 bases at J, leaving 10 bases unmatched. CDR3 sequence (DNA): TGTGCCAGTAGGCGACAGGGGCTTGCAGACTCTGGAAACACCATATATTTT. Protein product: CASRRQGLADSGNTIYF.

This clonotype has a count of ten or more. The CDR3 reads CASSTRQGSSNEQFF. For the CDR3, the DNA is TGTGCCAGCAGCACACGACAGGGGAGCAGCAATGAGCAGTTCTTC. The genes are TRBV7-9 and TRBJ2-1; 8 bases agree with TRBD1. Germline V gives CDR1 SEHNR, CDR2 FQNEAQ (reference sequence). The V and J ends lost 5 bases and 6 bases, in that order; junction bases with no gene match: 9. This CDR3 has 15 residues.

This clonotype showed up many times. This chain uses TRBV6-5 with TRBJ2-7; TRBD1 might be the D (6 bases). V was pared by 2 bases and J by 3 bases, with 11 bases between. The germline gives CDR1 MNHEY, CDR2 SVGAGI. This CDR3 contains 14 residues. The CDR3 coding sequence is TGTGCCAGCAGTTACCGTGGACAGCACTACGAGCAGTACTTC. Translated: CASSYRGQHYEQYF.

This clonotype was detected ten times or more. The rearrangement uses TRBV19 and TRBJ2-6; tentatively, D is TRBD2 (5 bases). This CDR3 contains 17 residues. Per germline, CDR1 LNHDA and CDR2 SQIVND (reference sequence). V lost 5 bases to trimming and J lost 0 bases, with 14 bases between them. The CDR3 sequence: CASSRRGQSSGANVLTF. DNA for the CDR3: TGTGCCAGTAGTCGACGGGGTCAGAGCTCTGGGGCCAACGTCCTGACTTTC.

Ten or more counts support this clonotype. The CDR3 loop reads CSARKAPDRDGSSNQPQHF. The CDR3 coding sequence is TGCAGTGCTAGAAAGGCCCCAGACAGGGACGGGAGTAGCAATCAGCCCCAGCATTTT. The chain recombines TRBV20-1 with TRBJ1-5, with TRBD1 identical over 7 bases. The V gene's germline CDR1 is DFQATT and CDR2 SNEGSKA (reference sequence). V trimming: 2 bases; J trimming: 0 bases; junction bases outside the gene matches: 16. This CDR3 has 19 amino acids.

As regards this clonotype: Possible read error: a much larger clone is one base away. Since the CDR3 does not end with the conserved phenylalanine or tryptophan, this likely comes from a read error. This sequence joins TRBV27 and TRBJ2-1; 8 bases line up with TRBD1. In germline, CDR1 is MNHEY, CDR2 SMNVEV (reference sequence). CDR3 size: 14 residues. Trimming took 7 bases from V and 2 from J; bases not matched to a gene: 4. Written as DNA, the CDR3 is TGTGCCAGCACTGGACAGGGCCCCTACAATGAGCAGTTCGTC. Translation gives CASTGQGPYNEQFV.

In its sample, this clonotype was seen many times. The chain links TRBV7-6 to TRBJ2-1; D gene uncertain. The CDR3 extends over 15 amino acids. With 7 bases removed from V and 0 bases from J, the gap between germline ends came to 13 bases. Germline V gives CDR1 SGHVS, CDR2 FNYEAQ. CDR3 loop: CASTLGDSSYNEQFF. Here the CDR3 DNA reads TGTGCCAGCACCTTGGGCGATAGCTCCTACAATGAGCAGTTCTTC.

This clonotype has only a few counts. With a much larger clone just one base away, this may be a read error. J is TRBJ1-2 and V is TRBV14; 8 bases are a match to TRBD1. Germline loops: CDR1 SGHDN, CDR2 FVKESK. Trimming cost V 6 bases and J 0 bases; bases outside gene matches: 3. This CDR3 contains 14 residues. The CDR3 reads CASRKQGANYGYTF. CDR3 bases: TGTGCCAGCAGGAAACAGGGGGCTAACTATGGCTACACCTTC. The whole variable domain, filled in from reference TRBV14 and TRBJ1-2, reads EAGVTQFPSHSVIEKGQTVTLRCDPISGHDNLYWYRRVMGKEIKFLLHFVKESKQDESGMPNNRFLAERTGGTYSTLKVQPAELEDSGVYFCASRKQGANYGYTFGSGTRLTVV.

The rearrangement uses TRBV29-1 and TRBJ2-3; D is possibly TRBD1 (6 bases). Germline V gene sequence: CDR1 SQVTM, CDR2 ANQGSEA. CDR3 size: 14 residues. In DNA, the CDR3 is TGCATCGTCACGTCAGGCAGGGGCCCAGATACGCAGTATTTT. Translated: CIVTSGRGPDTQYF.

This clonotype was seen repeatedly, ten times or more. The J gene is TRBJ1-5, the V gene TRBV20-1; D perhaps matches TRBD1 (5 bases). V was clipped by 1 base and J by 0 bases, with 10 bases between them. Germline CDR1 and CDR2: DFQATT and SNEGSKA (reference sequence). The CDR3 covers 15 residues. This chain's CDR3 is CSARVLGASNQPQHF. In DNA form, the CDR3 reads TGCAGTGCTAGAGTACTAGGGGCTAGCAATCAGCCCCAGCATTTT.

The V and J genes are TRBV7-3 and TRBJ1-6, with TRBD1 matching over 9 bases. The CDR3 has 14 residues. Germline CDR1 SGHTA, CDR2 FQGTGA. V gave up 6 bases and J gave up 10 bases; unmatched junction bases: 7. CDR3 loop: CASSFGTGLSPLHF. The CDR3 DNA reads TGTGCCAGCAGTTTTGGGACAGGGCTCTCACCCCTCCACTTT.

In its sample, this clonotype was seen once. CDR3: CASSGGAGDYGYTF. CDR3 nucleotides: TGTGCCAGCAGCGGGGGGGCAGGGGACTATGGCTACACCTTC. The chain employs TRBV5-4 and TRBJ1-2, with D perhaps matching TRBD1 (6 bases). The CDR3 is 14 amino acids. V was trimmed by 4 bases and J by 3 bases, leaving 13 bases between them. Germline V CDR1 and CDR2: SGHNT, YYREEE (reference sequence).

This clonotype occurred many times. The chain has TRBV5-1 and TRBJ2-2; D is ambiguous. The CDR3 runs 14 residues. V was shortened by 4 bases and J by 1 base, with 8 bases between the two germline ends. Germline V gene sequence: CDR1 SGHRS, CDR2 YFSETQ. The CDR3 nucleotides read TGCGCCAGCAGCGCGGAATGGAACACCGGGGAGCTGTTTTTT. Translation: CASSAEWNTGELFF.

The genes are TRBV25-1 and TRBJ2-3, with 9 nucleotides matching TRBD1. The J segment lost 0 bases and the V segment lost 4 bases, leaving 8 bases of the junction unmatched. The CDR3 is 17 amino acids. CDR1 and CDR2 (germline): MGHDK, SYGVNS. For the CDR3, the DNA is TGTGCCAGCAGTGCCAAGGGACAGGGCCCTAGCACAGATACGCAGTATTTT. This gives the protein CASSAKGQGPSTDTQYF.

This clonotype occurred many times. This may come from a read error, since a much larger clone is one base off. The conserved closing phenylalanine or tryptophan is absent in this CDR3, likely reflecting a read error. This sequence joins TRBV7-3 and TRBJ2-2; the match to TRBD2 covers 7 bases. From germline, CDR1 is SGHTA and CDR2 FQGTGA. V dropped 8 bases and J dropped 3; count of bases not matched to a gene: 0. The CDR3 sequence is 12 residues long. CDR3 in DNA: TGTGCCAGCGGGAGGGACACCGGGGAGCTGTTTCTT. It is translated as CASGRDTGELFL.

A word on this clonotype: A much bigger clone sits one base away, suggesting this may be a read error. The genes are TRBV5-1 and TRBJ1-2; TRBD1 might be the D (6 bases). Germline CDR1 is SGHRS and CDR2 is YFSETQ. V gave up 0 bases and J gave up 9 bases, with 15 bases separating them. The CDR3 loop spans 14 amino acids. The CDR3 DNA reads as TGCGCCAGCAGCTTGGAAAACAGGGTTTATAGCTACACCTTC. Translating it yields CASSLENRVYSYTF.

This clonotype was observed at least ten times. This sequence joins TRBV6-2 or TRBV6-3 and TRBJ2-7; TRBD1 is a possible D gene (6 bases). V lost 5 bases and J 2 bases, leaving 22 bases between the germline ends. The CDR3 runs to 17 residues. The germline CDR1 and CDR2 sequences are MNHEY and SVGEGT. CDR3: CASSTDTQGSFAYEQYV. DNA for the CDR3: TGTGCCAGCAGTACCGATACACAGGGCTCTTTTGCCTACGAGCAGTACGTC.

Regarding this clonotype: The missing conserved phenylalanine or tryptophan at the end of this CDR3 makes a read error likely. The chain joins TRBV20-1 to TRBJ1-2; D remains ambiguous. Germline-derived CDR1 and CDR2 are DFQATT and SNEGSKA (reference sequence). The CDR3 totals 10 residues. The V end lost 5 bases, the J end lost 6 bases, and 7 bases lay between the germline ends. CDR3 sequence (DNA): TGCAGTGCTCTAAGTAATGGCTACACCTCC. Amino acids: CSALSNGYTS.

This clonotype was detected ten times or more. This clone may be a read error of a much larger clone one base away. The gene calls are TRBV7-8 and TRBJ2-5; 8 nucleotides line up with TRBD1. Germline V gives CDR1 SGHVS, CDR2 FQNEAQ. This CDR3 is built from 15 residues. CDR3 loop: CASSTRDRSQETQHF. The CDR3 DNA follows: TGTGCCAGCAGCACAAGGGACAGGAGCCAAGAGACCCAGCACTTC.

Ten or more counts support this clonotype. This rearrangement joins TRBV6-2 or TRBV6-3 to TRBJ2-3; no reliable D call. CDR1 is MNHEY, CDR2 SVGEGT, per germline. V was cut by 5 bases and J by 4 bases, with 7 bases left in between. The CDR3 extends over 12 amino acids. CDR3 in DNA: TGTGCCAGCAGTCGGCTTCCAGATACGCAGTATTTT. The encoded protein is CASSRLPDTQYF.

This clonotype was observed at least ten times. The chain employs TRBV25-1 and TRBJ1-2; D not resolved. V gave up 2 bases and J gave up 1 base, with 11 bases separating them. Germline V gene sequence: CDR1 MGHDK, CDR2 SYGVNS. The CDR3 sequence is 15 residues long. CDR3 DNA: TGTGCCAGCAGTGAAGTGGCAGGCGATAACTATGGCTACACCTTC. The encoded protein is CASSEVAGDNYGYTF.

Comment on this clonotype: An end of the junction does not agree with germline; a read error may underlie this. V gene TRBV18 combines with J gene TRBJ2-5, with D tentatively TRBD1 (5 bases). This CDR3 has 14 residues. Germline V gene sequence: CDR1 KGHSH, CDR2 LQKENI. The CDR3 sequence is CASSPQDGQETQCF. CDR3 in DNA: TGTGCCAGCTCACCACAAGACGGACAAGAGACCCAGTGCTTC.